The source of this T cell receptor beta chain is a study of cytomegalovirus exposure and HLA in healthy donors. Broader study findings: Common viral pathogens (according to a later analysis) appeared linked to several of the most significant clusters.

Primers for the PCR totalled 60 Vbeta and 13 Jbeta. The repertoire was sequenced with immunoSEQ multiplex PCR; TCRdb's copy has only in-frame clones and lacks some. The sample has roughly 180,000 clones, roughly 80% seen once. This clone was found once. Its specificity is not known. V lost 2 bases, J lost 3 bases, and 3 bases stayed unmatched. The CDR3 covers 14 residues. In germline, CDR1 is MNHEY, CDR2 SVGAGI. Sequencing was done on a sample of PBMCs. The clonotype comes from a female donor in good health and CMV-seronegative. V and J are TRBV6-5 and TRBJ1-2; 7 bases line up with TRBD1. The CDR3 region is CASSYTGTDYGYTF. The CDR3 DNA reads TGTGCCAGCAGTTACACAGGGACAGACTATGGCTACACCTTC.